These T cell receptor beta chains were read from a single sample in a study of beta chain features in type 1 diabetes. Clones were read by immunoSEQ multiplex PCR, and TCRdb kept only the in-frame ones, dropping some. The table records about 360,000 clones, roughly 12% of them present only once. The specimen was naive CD4+ T cells from blood. These receptor sequences come from a man younger than 35 in good health. CDR3s include the opening cysteine and the closing phenylalanine or tryptophan. Each record gives: clone size, J gene, D gene, V gene, CDR3 protein, CDR3 DNA. D genes are given only for firm matches. Clone sizes are given selectively: once, few, many, or a class where the clone is expanded.

few	TRBJ1-1	-	TRBV19	CASSMKTGEAFF	TGTGCCAGTAGTATGAAGACAGGTGAAGCTTTCTTT
few	TRBJ1-1	-	TRBV6-1	CASAQVVEAFF	TGTGCCAGTGCACAAGTGGTTGAAGCTTTCTTT
few	TRBJ2-7	TRBD2	TRBV28	CASSPGGSIDEQYF	TGTGCCAGCAGCCCCGGCGGGAGTATCGACGAGCAGTACTTC
few	TRBJ1-6	-	TRBV4-2	CASSQEWSSYNSPLHF	TGTGCCAGCAGCCAAGAGTGGAGCTCCTATAATTCACCCCTCCACTTT
few	TRBJ2-1	TRBD2	TRBV18	CASSPSSGEKQFF	TGTGCCAGCTCACCCTCTAGCGGGGAAAAGCAGTTCTTC
few	TRBJ1-3	-	TRBV7-2	CASSLDHGSGNTIYF	TGTGCCAGCAGCTTAGATCACGGCTCTGGAAACACCATATATTTT
few	TRBJ2-3	-	TRBV11-1	CASSHPPGQVTDTQYF	TGTGCCAGCAGCCACCCCCCGGGACAAGTCACAGATACGCAGTATTTT
few	TRBJ2-1	TRBD1	TRBV5-6	CASSSTGREQFF	TGTGCCAGCAGCTCGACAGGGCGGGAGCAGTTCTTC
-	TRBJ2-3	-	TRBV7-3	CASSPRAGPTDTQYF	TGTGCCAGCAGCCCCCGGGCGGGGCCAACAGATACGCAGTATTTT
-	TRBJ2-3	TRBD2	TRBV7-2	CASSLVFGGGPDTQYF	TGTGCCAGCAGCTTAGTATTCGGGGGGGGCCCAGATACGCAGTATTTT
-	TRBJ2-4	-	TRBV7-2	CASSLSTGDFNIQYF	TGTGCCAGCAGCTTAAGTACGGGAGACTTTAATATTCAGTACTTC
few	TRBJ1-4	TRBD1	TRBV27	CASTQRGTGAGRGEKLFF	TGTGCCAGCACCCAAAGGGGGACAGGGGCCGGGAGGGGTGAAAAACTGTTTTTT
-	TRBJ2-5	TRBD1	TRBV28	CASSSGQVVETQYF	TGTGCCAGCAGTTCGGGACAGGTCGTTGAGACCCAGTACTTC
few	TRBJ2-7	TRBD2	TRBV7-2	CASSPTGLAGAEQYF	TGTGCCAGCAGTCCGACGGGACTAGCGGGAGCCGAGCAGTACTTC
-	TRBJ2-3	TRBD1	TRBV5-1	CASSPGQGFGHSTDTQYF	TGCGCCAGCAGTCCGGGACAGGGGTTCGGTCATAGCACAGATACGCAGTATTTT
-	TRBJ1-5	-	TRBV25-1	CASSDSGETQPQHF	TGTGCCAGCAGTGATTCGGGGGAAACTCAGCCCCAGCATTTT
-	TRBJ2-1	TRBD2	TRBV28	CASSLRSGGWNEQFF	TGTGCCAGCAGTCTGCGAAGCGGGGGGTGGAATGAGCAGTTCTTC
few	TRBJ1-2	TRBD1	TRBV7-9	CASSRQGVPFGYTF	TGTGCCAGCAGCCGACAGGGGGTCCCCTTTGGCTACACCTTC
-	TRBJ1-1	-	TRBV7-9	CASSLREGNTEAFF	TGTGCCAGCAGCCTCAGGGAGGGGAACACTGAAGCTTTCTTT
-	TRBJ2-2	TRBD1	TRBV5-1	CASSLMTGRGTGELFF	TGCGCCAGCAGCTTGATGACAGGGCGAGGCACCGGGGAGCTGTTTTTT
-	TRBJ2-7	-	TRBV28	CASTLRRSTYEQYF	TGTGCCAGCACCTTACGCCGGTCGACCTACGAGCAGTACTTC
once	TRBJ2-5	-	TRBV11-1	CASSLSGEETQYF	TGTGCCAGCAGCTTATCGGGGGAGGAGACCCAGTACTTC
few	TRBJ1-1	TRBD1	TRBV28	CASSLGTGLMNTEAFF	TGTGCCAGCAGTTTGGGGACAGGTCTAATGAACACTGAAGCTTTCTTT
-	TRBJ2-3	-	TRBV7-2	CASSPQLGATDTQYF	TGTGCCAGCAGCCCGCAGTTGGGGGCCACAGATACGCAGTATTTT